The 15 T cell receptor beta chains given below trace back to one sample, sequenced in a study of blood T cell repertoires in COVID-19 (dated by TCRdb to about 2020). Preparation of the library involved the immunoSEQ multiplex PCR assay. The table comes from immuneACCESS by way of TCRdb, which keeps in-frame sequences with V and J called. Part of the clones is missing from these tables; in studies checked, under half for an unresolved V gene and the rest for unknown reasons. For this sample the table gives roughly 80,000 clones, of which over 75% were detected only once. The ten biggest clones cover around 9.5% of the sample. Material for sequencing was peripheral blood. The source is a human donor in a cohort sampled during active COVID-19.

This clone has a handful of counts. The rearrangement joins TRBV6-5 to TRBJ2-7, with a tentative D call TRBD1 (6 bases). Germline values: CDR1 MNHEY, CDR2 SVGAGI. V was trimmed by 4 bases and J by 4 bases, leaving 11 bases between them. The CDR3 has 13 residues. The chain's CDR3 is CASSWAGAYEQYF. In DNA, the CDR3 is TGTGCCAGCAGTTGGGCAGGGGCTTACGAGCAGTACTTC.

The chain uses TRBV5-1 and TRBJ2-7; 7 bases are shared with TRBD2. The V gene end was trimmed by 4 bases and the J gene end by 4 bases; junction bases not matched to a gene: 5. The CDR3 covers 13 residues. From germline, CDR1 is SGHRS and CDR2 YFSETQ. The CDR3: CASSTLGGYEQYF. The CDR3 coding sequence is TGCGCCAGCAGCACCCTGGGGGGGTACGAGCAGTACTTC.

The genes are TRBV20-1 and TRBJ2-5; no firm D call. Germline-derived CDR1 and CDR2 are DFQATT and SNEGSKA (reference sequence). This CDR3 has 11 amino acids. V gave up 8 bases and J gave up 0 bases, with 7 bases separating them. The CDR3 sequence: CSPEYQETQYF. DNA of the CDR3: TGCAGTCCGGAGTACCAAGAGACCCAGTACTTC.

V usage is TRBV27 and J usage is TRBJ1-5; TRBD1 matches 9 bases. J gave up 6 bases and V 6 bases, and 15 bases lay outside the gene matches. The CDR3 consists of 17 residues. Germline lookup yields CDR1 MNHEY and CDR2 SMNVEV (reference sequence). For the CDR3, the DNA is TGTGCCAGCAGCTTGTGGGGAAACAGGGGGCTTAGTCAGCCCCAGCATTTT. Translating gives CASSLWGNRGLSQPQHF.

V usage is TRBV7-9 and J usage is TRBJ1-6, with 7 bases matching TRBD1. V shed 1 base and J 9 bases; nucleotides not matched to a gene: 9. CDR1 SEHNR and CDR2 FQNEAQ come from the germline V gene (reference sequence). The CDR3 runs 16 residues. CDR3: CASSLVRRTGASPLHF. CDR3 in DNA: TGTGCCAGCAGCTTAGTAAGAAGGACAGGTGCTTCACCCCTCCACTTT.

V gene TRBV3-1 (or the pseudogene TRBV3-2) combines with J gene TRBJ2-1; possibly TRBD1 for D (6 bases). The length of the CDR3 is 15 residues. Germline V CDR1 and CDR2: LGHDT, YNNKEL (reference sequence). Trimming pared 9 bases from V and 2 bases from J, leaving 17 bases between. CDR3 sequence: CASTTRGGAYNEQFF. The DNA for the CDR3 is TGTGCCAGTACCACTAGAGGGGGTGCCTACAATGAGCAGTTCTTC.

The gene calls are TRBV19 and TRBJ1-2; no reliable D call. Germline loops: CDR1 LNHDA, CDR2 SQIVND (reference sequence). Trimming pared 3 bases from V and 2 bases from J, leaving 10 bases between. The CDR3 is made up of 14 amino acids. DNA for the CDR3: TGTGCCAGTAGTATCGGAGGGTCCAACTATGGCTACACCTTC. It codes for CASSIGGSNYGYTF.

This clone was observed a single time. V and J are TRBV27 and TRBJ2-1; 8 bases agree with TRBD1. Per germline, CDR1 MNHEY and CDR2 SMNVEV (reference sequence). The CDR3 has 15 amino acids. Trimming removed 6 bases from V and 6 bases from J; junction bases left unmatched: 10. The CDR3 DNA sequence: TGTGCCAGCAGCCGCGGACAGGGAATTTCCAATGAGCAGTTCTTC. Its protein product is CASSRGQGISNEQFF.

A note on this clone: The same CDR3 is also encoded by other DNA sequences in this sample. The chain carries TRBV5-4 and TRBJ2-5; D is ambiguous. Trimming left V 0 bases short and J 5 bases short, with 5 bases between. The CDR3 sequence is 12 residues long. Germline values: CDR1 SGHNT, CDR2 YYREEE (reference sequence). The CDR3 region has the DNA TGTGCCAGCAGCTTGGGTCGGGAGACCCAGTACTTC. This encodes CASSLGRETQYF.

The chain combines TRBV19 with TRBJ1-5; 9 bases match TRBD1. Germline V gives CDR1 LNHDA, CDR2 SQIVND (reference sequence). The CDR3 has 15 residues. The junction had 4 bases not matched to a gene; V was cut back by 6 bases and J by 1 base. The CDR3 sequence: CASRGQGSSNQPQHF. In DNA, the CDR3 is TGTGCCAGTAGGGGACAGGGATCAAGCAATCAGCCCCAGCATTTT.

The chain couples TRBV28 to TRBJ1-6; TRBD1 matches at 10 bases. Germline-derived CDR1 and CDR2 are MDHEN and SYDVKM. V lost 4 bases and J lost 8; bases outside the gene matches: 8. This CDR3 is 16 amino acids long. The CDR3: CASSSDRGLAYSPLHF. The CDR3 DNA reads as TGTGCCAGCAGTTCAGACAGGGGGCTGGCTTATTCACCCCTCCACTTT.

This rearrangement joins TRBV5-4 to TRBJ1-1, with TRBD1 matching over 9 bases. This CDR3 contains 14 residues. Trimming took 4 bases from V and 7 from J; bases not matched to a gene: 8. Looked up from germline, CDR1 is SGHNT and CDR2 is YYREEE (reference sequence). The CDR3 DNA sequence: TGTGCCAGCAGCCCCGGGACAGGGATCTTTGAAGCTTTCTTT. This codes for CASSPGTGIFEAFF.

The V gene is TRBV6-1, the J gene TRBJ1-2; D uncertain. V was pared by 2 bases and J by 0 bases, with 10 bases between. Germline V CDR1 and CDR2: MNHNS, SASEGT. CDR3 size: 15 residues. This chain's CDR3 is CASSENGLANYGYTF. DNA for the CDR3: TGTGCCAGCAGTGAAAACGGTTTGGCTAACTATGGCTACACCTTC.

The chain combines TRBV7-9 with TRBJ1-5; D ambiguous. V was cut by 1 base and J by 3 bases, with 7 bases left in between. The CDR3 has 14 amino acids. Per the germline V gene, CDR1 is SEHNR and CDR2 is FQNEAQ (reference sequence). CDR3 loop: CASSLERSNQPQHF. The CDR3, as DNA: TGTGCCAGCAGCTTAGAACGGTCCAATCAGCCCCAGCATTTT. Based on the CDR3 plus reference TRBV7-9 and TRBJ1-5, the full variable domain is DTGVSQNPRHKITKRGQNVTFRCDPISEHNRLYWYRQTLGQGPEFLTYFQNEAQLEKSRLLSDRFSAERPKGSFSTLEIQRTEQGDSAMYLCASSLERSNQPQHFGDGTRLSIL.

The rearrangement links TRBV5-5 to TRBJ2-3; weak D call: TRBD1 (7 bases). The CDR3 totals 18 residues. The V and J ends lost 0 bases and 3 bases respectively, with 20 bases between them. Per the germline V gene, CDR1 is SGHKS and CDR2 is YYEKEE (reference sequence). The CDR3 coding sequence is TGTGCCAGCAGCTTGGGGGAATGGAGGGGGCGAGGAACAGATACGCAGTATTTT. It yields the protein CASSLGEWRGRGTDTQYF.